This T cell receptor beta chain is from a study of beta chain features in type 1 diabetes. Only one heparinised blood draw was taken per donor, and its volume averaged about 116 mL. A remark on this clone: Its specificity is unknown.

Study-wide results and caveats: Among patients, naive, central memory and Treg TCRB repertoires appeared more similar than among healthy donors. Within each of all four CD4+ subsets, Type 1 diabetes patients had TCRB CDR3s that were moderately but significantly shorter. Insertions were fewer and deletions more numerous at VDJ junctions in type 1 diabetes patients.

Since all of the isolated RNA was reverse transcribed, expressed TCRB transcripts were what got sequenced. This table comes from immunoSEQ multiplex PCR, and its TCRdb copy is limited to in-frame clones, with some not included. The repertoire holds about 340,000 clones, 13% seen once, with roughly 0.016% in the top ten. This receptor was obtained from a woman between 18 and 29 years old with type 1 diabetes. Sequencing used naive CD4+ T cells from blood.

CDR3 protein: CASSPSGQGYTEAFF. The DNA of the CDR3 is TGTGCCAGCTCACCGTCAGGACAGGGGTACACTGAAGCTTTCTTT. The V and J genes are TRBV18 and TRBJ1-1, with 9 bases fitting TRBD1. V lost 3 bases and J lost 3; bases outside the gene matches: 5. The CDR3 extends over 15 amino acids. Germline V CDR1 and CDR2: KGHSH, LQKENI.